This T cell receptor beta chain derives from a study of blood T cell repertoires in COVID-19 (dated by TCRdb to about 2020). Background for the entire study: The collaborator samples originated in the United States, Italy and Spain and spanned the acute and convalescent phases of COVID-19. The prospective study material was composed of cDNA or gDNA derived from T cells, B-cell-depleted T cells, or PBMCs. The dataset comprised deeply sampled blood TCRbeta repertoires from subjects exposed to, actively infected with, or recovered from COVID-19. The repertoires were released in a freely available public database meant as a resource for research on the immune response to SARS-CoV-2. Samples were obtained from the ongoing ImmuneRACE study (first 160 participants) and from 1,254 subjects provided by 6 global collaborators. Nearly every sample came with metadata listing a de-identified subject ID, COVID-19 status, age in years and sex. HLA class I and class II types, where available, came from metadata supplied by the sample provider rather than from assay-based typing.

The immunoSEQ Assay, a bias-controlled multiplex PCR, was used to amplify TCRbeta CDR3 regions from genomic DNA. On the authors' methods: The number of nucleated cells in each sample was estimated by amplification of reference gene primers within the assay. Sequence reads were collapsed and filtered to measure the absolute abundance of every unique TCRbeta CDR3 rearrangement. Productive Simpson clonality was computed per sample as the square root of Simpson's diversity index over productive rearrangements. Held by TCRdb, this immuneACCESS table contains in-frame sequences only and omits some clones. Under half of the omission traces to an unresolved V gene where checked; the cause of the rest is unknown. V and J calls plus clone size are reproduced from that table; the DNA served to infer D and trimming. For this sample the table gives approximately 380,000 clones, of which approximately 81% were detected only once. The top ten clonotypes cover 3.5% to 4% of the sample.

General study outcomes and caveats: The quantity of clinical and demographic metadata differed by source and by participant and was supplied without curation.

Counted from cysteine to phenylalanine, this CDR3 has 15 amino acids. Left in the record is the CDR3 DNA by itself, 45 bases read in frame from the first base. Trimming at the junction amounts to 0 bases on V and 2 bases on J, and the germline ends lie 8 bases apart. Via the germline V gene, CDR1 is SNHLY and CDR2 FYNNEI. The collaborating institutions used their own protocols to collect whole blood in K2EDTA tubes. For TCRbeta analysis, collaborator samples were shipped as frozen whole blood, as isolated PBMCs, or as DNA extracted from either sample type. In the case of this clone: The antigen it binds to is not known. No much larger clone exists at a distance of one base, and base qualities are not known.

This chain is built from TRBV2 and TRBJ1-5, with no confidently assigned D gene. The sequence came from a woman in her late teens or twenties with acute or convalescent COVID-19. The sequenced material came from peripheral blood. The CDR3 protein is CASSEAPEGNQPQHF. The nucleotides read TGTGCCAGCAGTGAAGCGCCAGAGGGCAATCAGCCCCAGCATTTT.